This T cell receptor beta chain emerged from a study of CD8+ T cells in alopecia areata. Study-level background: Treated patients took oral tofacitinib at 5 to 10 mg twice daily. Overall study results and limits: Lesional scalp exceeded normal scalp in clonality, especially in alopecia totalis/universalis.

RNA was isolated and reverse transcribed to cDNA, the sequencing template. Some clones are missing from TCRdb's copy, which holds only in-frame ones; the method was immunoSEQ multiplex PCR. The sample shows fewer than 150,000 clones, approximately 85% of them seen only once. Comment on this clone: Its antigen is still unknown.

This CDR3 is 15 amino acids long. Trimming removed 1 base from V and 5 bases from J, with 14 bases in between. Germline CDR1 is SGHTA and CDR2 is FQGNSA. Treatment given: oral pan-JAK inhibitor, 5-10 mg twice daily. Lesional scalp punch biopsies and peripheral blood were collected from alopecia areata patients. The chain recombines TRBV7-2 with TRBJ2-5; D is uncertain. This specimen consisted of CD8+ T cells sorted from blood, obtained at week 4, from a patient treated with tofacitinib. This receptor was taken from a human donor with alopecia areata. This chain's CDR3 is CASSLEWSPRETQYF. CDR3 DNA sequence: TGTGCCAGCAGCTTAGAGTGGTCACCCCGGGAGACCCAGTACTTC.